Listed below are T cell receptor beta chains from one sample, sequenced in a study of regulatory dendritic cells for organ transplantation. The data were produced by immunoSEQ multiplex PCR, yet TCRdb's version contains in-frame clones alone and is incomplete. The repertoire holds over 8,000 clones, with about 71% as singletons. For these TCRs, the target antigens are not known. Material: naive CD4+ T cells from blood cultured with dendritic cells. Receptors originate from a human donor in good health. Both conserved end residues are part of each CDR3. Fields, in order: J gene, clone size, V gene, D gene, CDR3 protein, CDR3 DNA. The D gene is left open where the match is weak. Not every row has a clone size; where given, it reads once, few, many or a size class.

TRBJ2-7 few TRBV6-5 TRBD2 CASRLAGPYEQYF TGTGCCAGCAGATTAGCGGGGCCCTACGAGCAGTACTTC
TRBJ2-1 once TRBV5-1 NA CASSSGRDEQFF TGCGCCAGCAGCTCCGGGAGAGATGAGCAGTTCTTC
TRBJ1-2 few TRBV18 TRBD1 CASSPLTDRPYGYTF TGTGCCAGCTCACCCCTTACGGACAGGCCGTATGGCTACACCTTC
TRBJ2-2 NA TRBV19 TRBD2 CASSSTSGGAGELFF TGTGCCAGTAGTTCGACTAGCGGGGGGGCCGGGGAGCTGTTTTTT
TRBJ2-1 few TRBV4-1 TRBD2 CASSQEPGLAGRNSLEQFF TGCGCCAGCAGCCAAGAGCCGGGACTAGCGGGGAGAAATTCTTTAGAGCAGTTCTTC
TRBJ1-2 NA TRBV29-1 TRBD1 CSVDYRDRGHYGYTF TGCAGCGTTGATTACCGGGACAGGGGGCACTATGGCTACACCTTC
TRBJ2-3 once TRBV5-1 TRBD2 CASSLVTSGSTDTQYF TGCGCCAGCAGCTTGGTAACTAGCGGCAGCACAGATACGCAGTATTTT
TRBJ1-1 NA TRBV12-5 NA CASGLDSRWAFF TGTGCTAGTGGTTTAGACAGTAGGTGGGCTTTCTTT
TRBJ2-2 NA TRBV7-2 TRBD1 CASSRQGAYGTGELFF TGTGCCAGCAGCCGACAGGGGGCGTATGGCACCGGGGAGCTGTTTTTT
TRBJ2-3 NA TRBV6-5 NA CASSYGTRTDTQYF TGTGCCAGCAGTTACGGGACTCGCACAGATACGCAGTATTTT
TRBJ2-7 few TRBV27 TRBD2 CASSHGQAAGGEQYF TGTGCCAGCAGCCACGGACAGGCAGCGGGGGGCGAGCAGTACTTC
TRBJ2-7 NA TRBV5-1 NA CASSWTGGNEQYF TGCGCCAGCAGCTGGACTGGGGGGAACGAGCAGTACTTC
TRBJ1-1 NA TRBV5-1 NA CASSLVAGENTEAFF TGCGCCAGCAGCTTGGTGGCGGGCGAGAACACTGAAGCTTTCTTT
TRBJ1-1 few TRBV2 NA CASSKELLANTEAFF TGTGCCAGCAGTAAAGAACTCCTCGCAAACACTGAAGCTTTCTTT
TRBJ2-7 NA TRBV11-2 TRBD1 CASSSGTDRGQYF TGTGCCAGCAGCTCCGGGACAGATCGCGGGCAGTACTTC
TRBJ1-1 few TRBV5-1 NA CASSLQMNTEAFF TGCGCCAGCAGCTTACAAATGAACACTGAAGCTTTCTTT
TRBJ1-5 NA TRBV7-2 NA CASSLVQGSQPQHF TGTGCCAGCAGCTTAGTTCAGGGGAGTCAGCCCCAGCATTTT
TRBJ1-2 NA TRBV21-1 NA CASSKRGDYGYTF TGTGCCAGCAGCAAACGGGGGGACTATGGCTACACCTTC
TRBJ1-1 NA TRBV5-1 NA CASSLAGLTTEAFF TGCGCCAGCAGCTTGGCGGGGTTAACGACTGAAGCTTTCTTT
TRBJ1-1 NA TRBV18 TRBD1 CASSFRQGLNTEAFF TGTGCCAGCTCCTTCAGACAGGGACTGAACACTGAAGCTTTCTTT
TRBJ1-1 NA TRBV18 TRBD1 CASSTSITGVTEAFF TGTGCCAGCTCAACCTCCATTACAGGGGTGACTGAAGCTTTCTTT
TRBJ2-1 NA TRBV7-2 NA CASSLESNEQFF TGTGCCAGCAGCTTAGAATCGAATGAGCAGTTCTTC
TRBJ2-5 NA TRBV5-1 NA CASSPPGTQETQYF TGCGCCAGCAGTCCCCCAGGTACACAAGAGACCCAGTACTTC
TRBJ1-3 NA TRBV6-6 TRBD1 CASSSRGKGSGNTIYF TGTGCCAGCAGTTCCAGGGGGAAAGGGTCTGGAAACACCATATATTTT
TRBJ1-5 NA TRBV19 NA CASSLRTDQPQHF TGTGCCAGTAGTCTCCGGACAGATCAGCCCCAGCATTTT
TRBJ1-5 NA TRBV4-1 NA CASSREGGNQPQHF TGCGCCAGCAGCCGCGAAGGGGGAAATCAGCCCCAGCATTTT
TRBJ1-3 NA TRBV19 NA CASRQQSSGNTIYF TGTGCCAGTCGACAGCAATCCTCTGGAAACACCATATATTTT
TRBJ2-7 NA TRBV11-2 NA CASSFYGYEQYF TGTGCCAGCAGCTTTTACGGCTACGAGCAGTACTTC
TRBJ1-5 NA TRBV6-6 TRBD1 CASSLDRGRSNQPQHF TGTGCCAGCAGTTTAGACAGGGGCAGGAGCAATCAGCCCCAGCATTTT
TRBJ2-1 NA TRBV5-1 TRBD1 CASSLEGAHGNEQFF TGCGCCAGCAGCTTGGAGGGGGCGCACGGCAATGAGCAGTTCTTC
TRBJ2-2 once TRBV10-2 NA CASSRLAPTGELFF TGCGCCAGCAGTAGGCTAGCCCCGACCGGGGAGCTGTTTTTT
TRBJ1-4 NA TRBV2 NA CASSEVGRVDEKLFF TGTGCCAGCAGTGAAGTTGGCAGGGTGGATGAAAAACTGTTTTTT
TRBJ1-1 NA TRBV6-5 NA CASSYTGFTEAFF TGTGCCAGCAGTTACACAGGGTTCACTGAAGCTTTCTTT
TRBJ2-7 NA TRBV6-6 TRBD2 CASNPSGVSYEQYF TGTGCCAGCAACCCCAGCGGGGTATCCTACGAGCAGTACTTC
TRBJ1-6 few TRBV5-4 NA CASSSAQASSPLHF TGTGCCAGCAGCTCCGCCCAGGCGAGTTCACCCCTCCACTTT
TRBJ2-5 NA TRBV7-2 TRBD1 CASSLDRTGGSETQYF TGTGCCAGCAGCTTAGATCGGACAGGGGGTTCTGAGACCCAGTACTTC
TRBJ1-1 NA TRBV10-3 TRBD1 CAISESGQGVSEAFF TGTGCCATCAGTGAGAGTGGACAGGGGGTTTCTGAAGCTTTCTTT
TRBJ1-1 NA TRBV6-6 NA CASSPRSEAFF TGTGCCAGCAGCCCCCGGAGTGAAGCTTTCTTT
TRBJ1-2 NA TRBV2 TRBD1 CASSLDRANYGYTF TGTGCCAGCAGCCTTGACAGGGCCAACTATGGCTACACCTTC
TRBJ2-3 NA TRBV15 TRBD1 CATSRPGQGIDTQYF TGTGCCACCAGCAGACCCGGACAGGGAATAGATACGCAGTATTTT
TRBJ1-2 once TRBV19 TRBD1 CATTLHGQERLYGYTF TGTGCCACTACCCTGCACGGACAGGAGCGACTCTATGGCTACACCTTC
TRBJ1-1 NA TRBV7-9 NA CASSPGHGGGDTEAFF TGTGCCAGCAGCCCGGGTCATGGGGGGGGAGACACTGAAGCTTTCTTT
TRBJ1-4 NA TRBV5-1 TRBD1 CASSSRDREGLRDEKLFF TGCGCCAGCAGCTCCCGGGACAGGGAAGGCCTAAGGGATGAAAAACTGTTTTTT
TRBJ1-4 few TRBV19 NA CASSVGVYPGEKLFF TGTGCCAGTAGTGTGGGAGTATATCCAGGTGAAAAACTGTTTTTT
TRBJ1-1 NA TRBV4-1 NA CASSFPGATEAFF TGCGCCAGCAGCTTCCCAGGGGCTACTGAAGCTTTCTTT
TRBJ2-3 NA TRBV6-5 TRBD2 CASSLGLAVNTQYF TGTGCCAGCAGTCTCGGACTAGCGGTCAATACGCAGTATTTT
TRBJ2-6 NA TRBV5-1 NA CASSLSGDSGANVLTF TGCGCCAGCAGCTTGTCCGGTGACTCTGGGGCCAACGTCCTGACTTTC
TRBJ1-1 NA TRBV5-6 TRBD1 CASRGTAPKAFF TGTGCCAGCAGGGGGACAGCCCCTAAAGCTTTCTTT
TRBJ2-7 NA TRBV7-7 TRBD1 CASSCEPGQYSYEQYF TGTGCCAGCAGTTGCGAACCGGGACAGTACTCCTACGAGCAGTACTTC